These T cell receptor beta chains were read from a single sample in a study of T cell responses to AZD1222 COVID-19 vaccine. This table comes from immunoSEQ multiplex PCR, and its TCRdb copy is limited to in-frame clones, with some not included. The data hold tens of thousands of clones, with approximately 84% observed a single time. Material: peripheral blood, obtained on day 0 of AZD1222 vaccination. Receptors were obtained from an adult in good health. Both conserved end residues are part of each CDR3. Fields, in order: clone size, J gene, D gene, V gene, CDR3 protein, CDR3 DNA. A D gene is named only where the DNA matches it firmly. Clone size, where shown, is once, few, many, or a class for clones that have expanded.

clone_size: NA
j_call: TRBJ2-7
d_call: TRBD1
v_call: TRBV5-1
cdr3_aa: CASSLGTGYEQYF
cdr3_nt: TGCGCCAGCAGCTTGGGGACAGGCTACGAGCAGTACTTC

clone_size: NA
j_call: TRBJ2-7
d_call: TRBD2
v_call: TRBV6-6
cdr3_aa: CASSRLAGVYEQYF
cdr3_nt: TGTGCCAGCAGTAGACTAGCGGGAGTCTACGAGCAGTACTTC

clone_size: NA
j_call: TRBJ1-1
d_call: NA
v_call: TRBV30
cdr3_aa: CAWSSAQGNTEAFF
cdr3_nt: TGTGCCTGGAGTTCAGCACAGGGGAACACTGAAGCTTTCTTT

clone_size: NA
j_call: TRBJ2-7
d_call: NA
v_call: TRBV27
cdr3_aa: CASSLREIGYEQYF
cdr3_nt: TGTGCCAGCAGTTTAAGGGAGATCGGGTACGAGCAGTACTTC

clone_size: NA
j_call: TRBJ1-2
d_call: NA
v_call: TRBV10-3
cdr3_aa: CAISDPVLGGTGGYTF
cdr3_nt: TGTGCCATCAGTGACCCGGTATTGGGGGGAACGGGAGGCTACACCTTC

clone_size: NA
j_call: TRBJ2-7
d_call: NA
v_call: TRBV6-5
cdr3_aa: CASSLDFLSHYEQYF
cdr3_nt: TGTGCCAGCAGTCTGGACTTCTTGAGTCACTACGAGCAGTACTTC

clone_size: NA
j_call: TRBJ1-1
d_call: NA
v_call: TRBV6-6
cdr3_aa: CASSPLSPENTEAFF
cdr3_nt: TGTGCCAGCAGTCCTCTCAGCCCCGAGAACACTGAAGCTTTCTTT

clone_size: NA
j_call: TRBJ2-1
d_call: TRBD2
v_call: TRBV19
cdr3_aa: CASSMGRLAGGVSYNEQFF
cdr3_nt: TGTGCCAGTAGTATGGGCCGCTTAGCGGGAGGTGTTTCCTACAATGAGCAGTTCTTC

clone_size: once
j_call: TRBJ1-1
d_call: NA
v_call: TRBV2
cdr3_aa: CATWDGKAFF
cdr3_nt: TGTGCCACCTGGGACGGCAAAGCTTTCTTT

clone_size: NA
j_call: TRBJ1-6
d_call: NA
v_call: TRBV5-4
cdr3_aa: CASSPDGRGNSPLHF
cdr3_nt: TGTGCCAGCAGCCCAGACGGGAGGGGGAATTCACCCCTCCACTTT

clone_size: NA
j_call: TRBJ2-2
d_call: NA
v_call: TRBV9
cdr3_aa: CASSVLGASDTGELFF
cdr3_nt: TGTGCCAGCAGCGTATTAGGGGCGTCCGACACCGGGGAGCTGTTTTTT

clone_size: NA
j_call: TRBJ1-5
d_call: NA
v_call: TRBV27
cdr3_aa: CASSLSIGDQPQHF
cdr3_nt: TGTGCCAGCAGTTTATCGATCGGGGATCAGCCCCAGCATTTT

clone_size: NA
j_call: TRBJ1-2
d_call: NA
v_call: TRBV2
cdr3_aa: CASRISDGYTF
cdr3_nt: TGTGCCAGCAGAATCTCCGATGGCTACACCTTC

clone_size: NA
j_call: TRBJ1-2
d_call: TRBD1
v_call: TRBV28
cdr3_aa: CASSQGARPYGYTF
cdr3_nt: TGTGCCAGCAGTCAGGGGGCGCGGCCCTATGGCTACACCTTC

clone_size: once
j_call: TRBJ2-7
d_call: TRBD1
v_call: TRBV6-5
cdr3_aa: CASRNRGTYEQYF
cdr3_nt: TGTGCCAGCAGAAACAGGGGTACCTACGAGCAGTACTTC

clone_size: NA
j_call: TRBJ2-2
d_call: TRBD2
v_call: TRBV7-2
cdr3_aa: CASSLHGGAGVSGELFF
cdr3_nt: TGTGCCAGCAGCTTACACGGGGGAGCGGGAGTGTCCGGGGAGCTGTTTTTT

clone_size: NA
j_call: TRBJ1-2
d_call: TRBD1
v_call: TRBV6-5
cdr3_aa: CASSYSDRPNGYTF
cdr3_nt: TGTGCCAGCAGTTACTCGGACAGGCCAAATGGCTACACCTTC

clone_size: NA
j_call: TRBJ2-1
d_call: TRBD2
v_call: TRBV7-9
cdr3_aa: CASTKTSGNYNEQFF
cdr3_nt: TGTGCCAGCACCAAGACTAGCGGAAATTACAATGAGCAGTTCTTC

clone_size: NA
j_call: TRBJ1-1
d_call: NA
v_call: TRBV25-1
cdr3_aa: CASSESGIWTEAFF
cdr3_nt: TGTGCCAGCAGTGAATCGGGCATTTGGACTGAAGCTTTCTTT

clone_size: NA
j_call: TRBJ1-5
d_call: NA
v_call: TRBV5-1
cdr3_aa: CASSTDRNQPQHF
cdr3_nt: TGCGCCAGCAGCACCGACAGGAATCAGCCCCAGCATTTT

clone_size: NA
j_call: TRBJ1-5
d_call: NA
v_call: TRBV19
cdr3_aa: CASSILPVWGQPQHF
cdr3_nt: TGTGCCAGTAGTATTCTTCCGGTATGGGGTCAGCCCCAGCATTTT

clone_size: NA
j_call: TRBJ1-1
d_call: TRBD1
v_call: TRBV7-3
cdr3_aa: CASSQGQGARTEAFF
cdr3_nt: TGTGCCAGCAGCCAGGGACAGGGGGCGAGGACTGAAGCTTTCTTT

clone_size: few
j_call: TRBJ1-1
d_call: NA
v_call: TRBV28
cdr3_aa: CASSPTGAGNTEAFF
cdr3_nt: TGTGCCAGCAGTCCGACCGGGGCCGGAAACACTGAAGCTTTCTTT

clone_size: NA
j_call: TRBJ2-5
d_call: TRBD2
v_call: TRBV19
cdr3_aa: CASSTGLAGGYETQYF
cdr3_nt: TGTGCCAGTAGTACCGGACTAGCGGGGGGGTATGAGACCCAGTACTTC

clone_size: NA
j_call: TRBJ2-7
d_call: TRBD1
v_call: TRBV4-2
cdr3_aa: CASSPPGQGSDLRPYEQYF
cdr3_nt: TGTGCCAGCAGCCCCCCGGGACAGGGGTCCGACCTTCGACCCTACGAGCAGTACTTC

clone_size: NA
j_call: TRBJ2-4
d_call: TRBD2
v_call: TRBV10-3
cdr3_aa: CAISRAGGLDKNIQYF
cdr3_nt: TGTGCCATCAGTCGAGCGGGGGGGTTGGACAAAAACATTCAGTACTTC

clone_size: NA
j_call: TRBJ2-5
d_call: TRBD1
v_call: TRBV4-1
cdr3_aa: CASSQSGTGRGRTQYF
cdr3_nt: TGCGCCAGCAGCCAGTCCGGGACAGGGAGGGGACGGACCCAGTACTTC

clone_size: NA
j_call: TRBJ2-3
d_call: TRBD2
v_call: TRBV12-5
cdr3_aa: CASGLSGGRDTQYF
cdr3_nt: TGTGCTAGTGGTTTAAGCGGGGGTCGAGATACGCAGTATTTT

clone_size: once
j_call: TRBJ2-2
d_call: TRBD1
v_call: TRBV2
cdr3_aa: CASRVGTGGAGELFF
cdr3_nt: TGTGCCAGCAGGGTGGGGACAGGGGGAGCCGGGGAGCTGTTTTTT

clone_size: NA
j_call: TRBJ1-2
d_call: TRBD1
v_call: TRBV24-1
cdr3_aa: CATWDRVGGYTF
cdr3_nt: TGTGCCACCTGGGACAGGGTTGGTGGCTACACCTTC

clone_size: NA
j_call: TRBJ1-1
d_call: NA
v_call: TRBV25-1
cdr3_aa: CASSESVRKGNTEAFF
cdr3_nt: TGTGCCAGCAGTGAATCGGTGCGAAAGGGTAACACTGAAGCTTTCTTT